This passage covers 17 T cell receptor beta chains from one sample sequenced in a study of T cells after posttransplantation cyclophosphamide. Sampled 1 year posttransplant, controls received myeloablative marrow transplants, methotrexate and a calcineurin inhibitor. The protocol was immunoSEQ multiplex PCR, while the TCRdb copy is restricted to in-frame clones and leaves out a portion. The sample holds roughly 23,000 clones; roughly nine tenths are singletons and the top ten take roughly 8%. Sample: PBMCs, taken after an allogeneic stem cell transplant with a calcineurin inhibitor and methotrexate. The receptors come from a female patient aged 50-65 years who received an allogeneic stem cell transplant from an unrelated donor, was CMV-positive, and had chronic GVHD only. Some T cells may trace back to the graft donor.

The chain couples TRBV7-2 to TRBJ2-7; TRBD2 might be the D (5 bases). Germline V gene sequence: CDR1 SGHTA, CDR2 FQGNSA. With 5 bases removed from V and 0 bases from J, the gap between germline ends came to 14 bases. CDR3 length: 15 residues. DNA for the CDR3: TGTGCCAGCAGCGAGAGGGCAGGAATCTCCTACGAGCAGTACTTC. Amino acids: CASSERAGISYEQYF.

This chain uses TRBV5-1 with TRBJ2-1, with a weak D call TRBD2 (6 bases). The germline V and J ends were trimmed by 5 bases and 3 bases, with 9 bases remaining between them. This CDR3 has 13 amino acids. Germline V gene lookup returns CDR1 SGHRS and CDR2 YFSETQ. CDR3 bases: TGCGCCAGCAGTTACGGGAGCTACAATGAGCAGTTCTTC. It specifies CASSYGSYNEQFF.

The J gene is TRBJ2-7, the V gene TRBV18, with 12 bases matching TRBD1. The CDR3 covers 17 residues. The germline V gene has CDR1 KGHSH and CDR2 LQKENI. The V and J ends lost 2 bases and 2 bases, in that order; junction bases with no gene match: 7. The CDR3 region is CASSPGTGGYETYEQYF. As DNA, the CDR3 is TGTGCCAGCTCACCAGGGACAGGGGGCTACGAGACCTACGAGCAGTACTTC.

V usage is TRBV18 and J usage is TRBJ2-7; D is unresolved. Germline V gene lookup returns CDR1 KGHSH and CDR2 LQKENI. CDR3 length: 13 residues. Trimming removed 3 bases from V and 0 bases from J, with 6 bases in between. The CDR3 protein is CASSPAVSYEQYF. CDR3 in DNA: TGTGCCAGCTCACCTGCAGTCTCCTACGAGCAGTACTTC.

J is TRBJ2-6 and V is TRBV2; no clear D. The CDR3 loop spans 15 amino acids. In germline, CDR1 is SNHLY, CDR2 FYNNEI. V lost 8 bases and J 3 bases, leaving 14 bases between the germline ends. Written as DNA, the CDR3 is TGTGCCAGCGCTGCCCTCGGGTTTGGGGCCAACGTCCTGACTTTC. This translates into CASAALGFGANVLTF.

J is TRBJ2-1 and V is TRBV5-1; TRBD1 is a possible D gene (5 bases). The ends were cut back, 0 bases at V and 8 bases at J, with 15 bases in the middle. The CDR3 extends over 15 amino acids. CDR1 is SGHRS, CDR2 YFSETQ, per germline. The DNA of the CDR3 is TGCGCCAGCAGCTTGGACCAGGGAAGTATGGATGAGCAGTTCTTC. Its translation: CASSLDQGSMDEQFF.

This chain links TRBV27 with TRBJ1-1; a possible D gene is TRBD1 (5 bases). Between the trimmed V and J ends, which lost 5 bases and 3 bases, there was a span of 16 bases. Germline CDR1 is MNHEY and CDR2 is SMNVEV (reference sequence). CDR3 length: 15 residues. The CDR3 reads CASSPWGVSDTEAFF. The CDR3 DNA follows: TGTGCCAGCAGTCCCTGGGGGGTCTCGGACACTGAAGCTTTCTTT.

This sequence joins TRBV6-1 and TRBJ2-7; 7 positions match TRBD2. The CDR3 extends over 15 amino acids. CDR1 is MNHNS, CDR2 SASEGT, per germline. J gave up 3 bases and V 6 bases, and 11 bases lay outside the gene matches. Written as DNA, the CDR3 is TGTGCCAGCAGAGAAAGGCAGGGAGGGAACTACGAGCAGTACTTC. As protein: CASRERQGGNYEQYF.

A note on this clone: One junction end disagrees with the germline gene, perhaps due to a read error. The rearrangement uses TRBV7-7 and TRBJ2-7, with TRBD1 as a possible D gene (5 bases). The CDR3 totals 13 residues. The germline gives CDR1 SSHAT, CDR2 FNYEAQ (reference sequence). The CDR3 loop is CASSLDVRDEQYF. The CDR3 DNA sequence: TGTGCTAGCAGCTTAGATGTCAGGGACGAGCAGTACTTC.

The J gene is TRBJ2-1, the V gene TRBV12-5; TRBD1 aligns across 9 bases. The length of the CDR3 is 14 residues. J gave up 5 bases and V 5 bases, and 4 bases lay outside the gene matches. The germline CDR1 and CDR2 sequences are LGHNT and FRNRAP. The CDR3 loop is CASGPGQGDNEQFF. The CDR3 region has the DNA TGTGCTAGTGGTCCGGGACAGGGTGACAATGAGCAGTTCTTC.

The CDR3 nucleotides read TGTGCCAGCTCACCGGACAGGTTAGGGGTAGATACCCTCCACTTT. This sequence encodes CASSPDRLGVDTLHF. This sequence joins TRBV18 and TRBJ1-6, with 7 bases fitting TRBD1. V lost 3 bases and J lost 14; bases outside the gene matches: 13. The CDR3 contains 15 residues. The germline V gene has CDR1 KGHSH and CDR2 LQKENI. The variable domain in full, with the rest retrieved from reference TRBV18 and TRBJ1-6, is NAGVMQNPRHLVRRRGQEARLRCSPMKGHSHVYWYRQLPEEGLKFMVYLQKENIIDESGMPKERFSAEFPKEGPSILRIQQVVRGDSAAYFCASSPDRLGVDTLHFGNGTRLTVT.

This chain links TRBV4-3 with TRBJ2-3, with 10 bases aligning to TRBD1. Germline V gene lookup returns CDR1 LGHNA and CDR2 YSLEER. The length of the CDR3 is 17 residues. The J segment lost 3 bases and the V segment lost 4 bases, leaving 10 bases of the junction unmatched. CDR3 protein: CASSPTPGQGRTDTQYF. DNA for the CDR3: TGCGCCAGCAGCCCGACTCCGGGACAGGGGAGAACAGATACGCAGTATTTT.

This chain connects TRBV28 to TRBJ2-7; 9 bases map to TRBD1. Germline CDR1 MDHEN, CDR2 SYDVKM. V was clipped by 8 bases and J by 7 bases; unmatched bases: 9. The CDR3 runs to 13 residues. The CDR3 sequence is CASGTGIMWEQYF. In nucleotides, the CDR3 is TGTGCCAGCGGGACAGGGATAATGTGGGAGCAGTACTTC. The full variable domain, its missing parts supplied by reference TRBV28 and TRBJ2-7, is DVKVTQSSRYLVKRTGEKVFLECVQDMDHENMFWYRQDPGLGLRLIYFSYDVKMKEKGDIPEGYSVSREKKERFSLILESASTNQTSMYLCASGTGIMWEQYFGPGTRLTVT.

The chain links TRBV29-1 to TRBJ2-2; the match to TRBD2 covers 8 bases. Germline CDR1 and CDR2: SQVTM and ANQGSEA. The CDR3 has 13 residues. After removal of 4 bases from V and 5 bases from J, the junction contained 3 bases not matched to a gene. The CDR3 loop is CSVVKRGTGELFF. The CDR3 DNA reads as TGCAGCGTTGTTAAGCGGGGGACCGGGGAGCTGTTTTTT.

The V gene is TRBV28, the J gene TRBJ2-7, with TRBD2 matching over 7 bases. The ends lost 4 bases at V and 3 bases at J; junction bases unmatched: 12. The germline V gene has CDR1 MDHEN and CDR2 SYDVKM. The CDR3 is 16 amino acids. CDR3 protein: CASSSMTSHRLYEQYF. In nucleotides, the CDR3 is TGTGCCAGCAGTTCAATGACTAGCCATCGTCTCTACGAGCAGTACTTC.

This clone appeared once. The chain combines TRBV28 with TRBJ2-5; D not resolved. Germline lookup yields CDR1 MDHEN and CDR2 SYDVKM. V shed 1 base and J shed 2 bases, with 17 bases lying between them. The CDR3 runs to 17 residues. CDR3 residues: CASSLSPPGRLQETQYF. The CDR3 nucleotides are TGTGCCAGCAGTTTATCCCCCCCAGGCCGCCTACAAGAGACCCAGTACTTC.

V usage is TRBV29-1 and J usage is TRBJ2-1; 16 bases line up with TRBD2. Germline lookup yields CDR1 SQVTM and CDR2 ANQGSEA. After removal of 4 bases from V and 8 bases from J, the junction contained 2 bases not matched to a gene. The CDR3 is made up of 14 amino acids. The CDR3 here is CSVGGTSGRDEQFF. The CDR3 DNA reads as TGCAGCGTTGGGGGGACTAGCGGGAGGGATGAGCAGTTCTTC.